A selection of T cell receptor beta chains follows, all from one sample in a study of cytomegalovirus exposure and HLA in healthy donors. The table came from immunoSEQ multiplex PCR; TCRdb's copy has only in-frame clones and leaves some out. The table has about 69,000 clones, about 78% seen once. Source material: PBMCs. The receptors were gathered from a man in his late teens or twenties in good health and CMV-seronegative. Each CDR3 is given with its conserved first and last residue. A D gene is named only where the DNA matches it firmly. Clone sizes are given selectively: once, few, many, or a class where the clone is expanded.

TRBD1 | TRBJ2-7 | TRBV30 | . | CAWNTGTGAREQYF | TGTGCCTGGAATACCGGGACAGGAGCCCGTGAGCAGTACTTC
TRBD2 | TRBJ2-3 | TRBV27 | once | CASSPRGARSTDTQYF | TGTGCCAGCAGTCCGCGGGGGGCACGTAGCACAGATACGCAGTATTTT
. | TRBJ2-2 | TRBV7-9 | . | CANDGGPNTGELFF | TGTGCCAACGACGGGGGGCCGAACACCGGGGAGCTGTTTTTT
TRBD2 | TRBJ2-1 | TRBV27 | . | CATCAGGACEQFF | TGTGCCACGTGCGCCGGGGGGGCCTGTGAGCAGTTCTTC
. | TRBJ2-7 | TRBV19 | once | CASTQGQGYEQYF | TGTGCCAGTACTCAGGGTCAGGGCTACGAGCAGTACTTC
. | TRBJ1-4 | TRBV29-1 | . | CSVGQPTNEKLFF | TGCAGCGTCGGACAGCCAACTAATGAAAAACTGTTTTTT
. | TRBJ1-2 | TRBV28 | once | CASASGGSRYGYTF | TGTGCCAGCGCATCGGGGGGCTCTCGCTATGGCTACACCTTC
. | TRBJ1-1 | TRBV7-8 | . | CASSSLTANTEAFF | TGTGCCAGCAGCTCCCTAACAGCGAACACTGAAGCTTTCTTT
. | TRBJ1-1 | TRBV14 | . | CASSRAGGAEAFF | TGTGCCAGCAGCAGGGCGGGGGGCGCTGAAGCTTTCTTT
TRBD1 | TRBJ1-6 | TRBV27 | . | CASTHGQGRNSPLHF | TGTGCCAGCACCCACGGACAGGGAAGGAATTCACCCCTCCACTTT
. | TRBJ1-6 | TRBV4-2 | . | CASSQGRGVNSPLHF | TGTGCCAGCAGCCAGGGACGGGGGGTAAATTCACCCCTCCACTTT
. | TRBJ1-1 | TRBV6-5 | few | CASNRGGEANTEAFF | TGTGCCAGCAATAGAGGGGGAGAGGCGAACACTGAAGCTTTCTTT
. | TRBJ1-5 | TRBV28 | . | CASSLLQDYYSNQPQHF | TGTGCCAGCAGTTTATTGCAGGATTATTATAGCAATCAGCCCCAGCATTTT
. | TRBJ1-4 | TRBV5-4 | . | CASSSGQPNEKLFF | TGTGCCAGCAGCTCCGGACAGCCTAATGAAAAACTGTTTTTT
. | TRBJ2-5 | TRBV7-8 | . | CASSLSLQGREETQYF | TGTGCCAGCAGCTTAAGCTTACAGGGAAGGGAAGAGACCCAGTACTTC
. | TRBJ2-5 | TRBV13 | . | CASSLAETQYF | TGTGCCAGCAGCTTAGCTGAGACCCAGTACTTC
TRBD1 | TRBJ2-1 | TRBV9 | . | CASSGRDRDNEQFF | TGTGCCAGCAGCGGCCGGGACAGGGACAATGAGCAGTTCTTC
. | TRBJ1-1 | TRBV28 | . | CASSFVGRAEAFF | TGTGCCAGCAGTTTTGTAGGCAGGGCTGAAGCTTTCTTT
. | TRBJ2-6 | TRBV9 | . | CASSPQGPGANVLTF | TGTGCCAGCAGCCCACAGGGCCCTGGGGCCAACGTCCTGACTTTC
. | TRBJ1-6 | TRBV11-2 | . | CASSLRGGSYNSPLHF | TGTGCCAGCAGCTTAAGAGGGGGCTCCTATAATTCACCCCTCCACTTT
TRBD1 | TRBJ2-7 | TRBV7-6 | . | CASSLGQPPSYEQYF | TGTGCCAGCAGCCTGGGACAGCCTCCCTCCTACGAGCAGTACTTC
. | TRBJ1-1 | TRBV7-3 | . | CASSLSRGTEAFF | TGTGCCAGCAGCTTAAGCAGGGGCACTGAAGCTTTCTTT
TRBD1 | TRBJ1-4 | TRBV27 | once | CASSGQPTNEKLFF | TGTGCCAGCTCGGGACAGCCAACTAATGAAAAACTGTTTTTT
. | TRBJ2-1 | TRBV5-5 | . | CASSLFLGGETNEQFF | TGTGCCAGCAGCTTGTTTCTAGGGGGTGAGACGAATGAGCAGTTCTTC
. | TRBJ2-5 | TRBV23-1 | . | CARIRETQYF | TGCGCCAGGATACGGGAGACCCAGTACTTC
TRBD2 | TRBJ2-1 | TRBV7-3 | . | CASSLTVSGGSSYNEQFF | TGTGCCAGCAGCTTAACTGTTAGCGGGGGGAGCTCCTACAATGAGCAGTTCTTC
. | TRBJ1-2 | TRBV6-5 | . | CASSYLRGEGYTF | TGTGCCAGCAGTTACCTGCGGGGTGAAGGCTACACCTTC
TRBD2 | TRBJ2-7 | TRBV14 | . | CASSQVTSSAQYF | TGTGCCAGCAGCCAAGTGACTAGCTCAGCGCAGTACTTC
. | TRBJ1-1 | TRBV5-6 | . | CASSFDRILNTEAFF | TGTGCCAGCAGCTTTGACAGGATCTTGAACACTGAAGCTTTCTTT
. | TRBJ1-1 | TRBV28 | . | CASSLSLGSGITEAFF | TGTGCCAGCAGTTTATCCCTCGGGTCGGGGATCACTGAAGCTTTCTTT